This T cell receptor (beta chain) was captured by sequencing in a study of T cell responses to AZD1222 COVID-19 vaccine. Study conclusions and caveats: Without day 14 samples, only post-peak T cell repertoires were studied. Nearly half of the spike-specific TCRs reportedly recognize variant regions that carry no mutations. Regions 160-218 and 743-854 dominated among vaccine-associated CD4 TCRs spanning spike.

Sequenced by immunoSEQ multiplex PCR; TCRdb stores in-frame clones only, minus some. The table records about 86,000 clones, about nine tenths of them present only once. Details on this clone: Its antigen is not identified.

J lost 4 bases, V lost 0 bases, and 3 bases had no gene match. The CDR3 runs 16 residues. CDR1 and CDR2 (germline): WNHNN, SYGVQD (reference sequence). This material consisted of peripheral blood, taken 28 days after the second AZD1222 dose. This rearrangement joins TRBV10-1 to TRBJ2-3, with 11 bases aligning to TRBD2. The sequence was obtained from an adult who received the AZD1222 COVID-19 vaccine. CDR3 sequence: CASSESGTSGPDTQYF. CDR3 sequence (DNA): TGCGCCAGCAGTGAGTCGGGGACTAGCGGCCCAGATACGCAGTATTTT.